Listed here are 17 T cell receptor beta chains from one sample, sequenced in a study of beta chain features in type 1 diabetes. The investigators reverse transcribed all of the isolated RNA, so they sequenced expressed TCRB transcripts. Data came from immunoSEQ multiplex PCR; TCRdb stores just in-frame clones and leaves some out. Here the sample spans about 220,000 clones, 9.5% to 13% being singletons. The specimen sequenced was central memory CD4+ T cells from blood. Receptors were obtained from a man aged 18 to 29 in good health.

This chain connects TRBV19 to TRBJ2-5, with a tentative D call TRBD1 (6 bases). V was pared by 7 bases and J by 5 bases, with 14 bases between. The CDR3 has 13 residues. The germline CDR1 and CDR2 sequences are LNHDA and SQIVND (reference sequence). The CDR3 here is CASNRDTRETQYF. The CDR3 nucleotides are TGTGCCAGTAACAGGGATACCAGGGAGACCCAGTACTTC.

The rearrangement links TRBV21-1 to TRBJ2-6; the D call in the table, TRBD1, was not verified against the DNA. TRBV21-1 is a pseudogene locus. CDR3 length: 17 residues. For the CDR3, the DNA is TGTGCCAGCAGCGCGGGGACAGAGCAGTCTGGGGCCAACGTCCTGACTTTC. This encodes CASSAGTEQSGANVLTF.

This clone turned up a few times. This specimen includes other DNA sequences encoding the same CDR3. This rearrangement joins TRBV10-3 to TRBJ2-2, with unresolved D. CDR3 length equals 16 residues. Looked up from germline, CDR1 is ENHRY and CDR2 is SYGVKD. Trimming shortened V by 0 bases and J by 1 base, and 9 bases separated the two germline ends. CDR3 amino acids: CAISESWGLNTGELFF. CDR3 in DNA: TGTGCCATCAGTGAGTCTTGGGGTCTGAACACCGGGGAGCTGTTTTTT.

This clone was detected a few times. The rearrangement links TRBV5-1 to TRBJ2-1; 9 bases fit TRBD1. The CDR3 runs to 15 residues. Germline trimming cut 6 bases from V and 5 bases from J; bases unmatched to any gene: 9. Germline V gives CDR1 SGHRS, CDR2 YFSETQ. The CDR3 region has the DNA TGCGCCAGCACCCCCGGGACAGGGAGTAACAATGAGCAGTTCTTC. This sequence encodes CASTPGTGSNNEQFF.

This chain connects TRBV5-1 to TRBJ2-5; 8 positions agree with TRBD2. Germline V CDR1 and CDR2: SGHRS, YFSETQ. V dropped 0 bases and J dropped 1; count of bases not matched to a gene: 5. The CDR3 covers 16 residues. CDR3 bases: TGCGCCAGCAGCTTGGTAACTAGCGGAGGCCAAGAGACCCAGTACTTC. It encodes CASSLVTSGGQETQYF.

This clone was seen at least ten times. The rearrangement uses TRBV2 and TRBJ2-7, with D uncertain. The CDR3 loop spans 14 amino acids. V lost 4 bases to trimming and J lost 4 bases, with 14 bases between them. The V gene's germline CDR1 is SNHLY and CDR2 FYNNEI. CDR3 nucleotides: TGTGCCAGCAGTGGAAGCCGGGTGATATACGAGCAGTACTTC. Protein product: CASSGSRVIYEQYF.

This chain uses TRBV7-2 with TRBJ2-7, with no clear D. V was clipped by 5 bases and J by 2 bases, with 16 bases between them. Germline CDR1 SGHTA, CDR2 FQGNSA. The CDR3 contains 15 residues. Here the CDR3 DNA reads TGTGCCAGCAGCCTGGTCGTGGACGGCCCCTACGAGCAGTACTTC. Translation: CASSLVVDGPYEQYF.

The genes are TRBV7-6 and TRBJ2-1, with D uncertain. Germline assignment: CDR1 SGHVS and CDR2 FNYEAQ. Between the trimmed V and J ends, which lost 2 bases and 1 base, there was a span of 0 bases. The CDR3 consists of 12 residues. CDR3 sequence: CASSLSYNEQFF. CDR3 coding DNA: TGTGCCAGCAGCTTATCCTACAATGAGCAGTTCTTC.

This chain uses TRBV2 with TRBJ1-5, with 8 bases identical to TRBD1. CDR3 size: 15 residues. V dropped 5 bases and J dropped 4; count of bases not matched to a gene: 7. Germline V gene lookup returns CDR1 SNHLY and CDR2 FYNNEI. The CDR3 sequence is CASSTDRGKNQPQHF. CDR3 sequence (DNA): TGTGCCAGCAGTACCGACAGGGGCAAGAATCAGCCCCAGCATTTT. Using reference TRBV2 and TRBJ1-5 for the parts outside the CDR3, the full variable domain is EPEVTQTPSHQVTQMGQEVILRCVPISNHLYFYWYRQILGQKVEFLVSFYNNEISEKSEIFDDQFSVERPDGSNFTLKIRSTKLEDSAMYFCASSTDRGKNQPQHFGDGTRLSIL.

This clone has only a few counts. The chain links TRBV6-1 to TRBJ2-4; TRBD1 aligns across 8 bases. The CDR3 is 14 residues long. V dropped 6 bases and J dropped 5; count of bases not matched to a gene: 6. Germline V gives CDR1 MNHNS, CDR2 SASEGT. CDR3 protein: CASSRTGIQNIQYF. The CDR3 nucleotides read TGTGCCAGCAGCCGGACAGGGATCCAAAACATTCAGTACTTC.

At least ten counts were recorded for this clone. The chain uses TRBV7-9 and TRBJ2-3, with D possibly being TRBD1 (6 bases). V lost 5 bases to trimming and J lost 2 bases, with 14 bases between them. The length of the CDR3 is 15 residues. Looked up from germline, CDR1 is SEHNR and CDR2 is FQNEAQ (reference sequence). CDR3 sequence: CASSQGGSFTDTQYF. In DNA form, the CDR3 reads TGTGCCAGCAGCCAAGGGGGTTCCTTCACAGATACGCAGTATTTT.

The gene calls are TRBV7-3 and TRBJ2-5, with 10 positions matching TRBD2. From germline, CDR1 is SGHTA and CDR2 FQGTGA. There are 18 residues in the CDR3. The V segment lost 0 bases and the J segment 5 bases; nucleotides outside the gene matches: 12. In DNA form, the CDR3 reads TGTGCCAGCAGCTTAACGTCTAGCGGGAGTCCCCTGCGGGAGACCCAGTACTTC. Amino acids: CASSLTSSGSPLRETQYF.

In its sample, this clone was seen a few times. The V and J genes are TRBV4-2 and TRBJ2-2; a weak D match, TRBD2 (5 bases). CDR1 LGHNA and CDR2 YNFKEQ come from the germline V gene. This CDR3 contains 12 residues. Trimming removed 8 bases from V and 6 bases from J, with 10 bases in between. CDR3 residues: CASGEKAGELFF. CDR3 nucleotide sequence: TGTGCCAGCGGGGAGAAAGCCGGGGAGCTGTTTTTT.

In this sample, this clone turned up a few times. The V call is TRBV7-9, the J call TRBJ2-2; no clear D. The V end lost 5 bases, the J end lost 0 bases, and 4 bases lay between the germline ends. The germline V gene encodes CDR1 SEHNR and CDR2 FQNEAQ (reference sequence). This CDR3 spans 13 amino acids. The CDR3 nucleotides read TGTGCCAGCAGCGATTCGAACACCGGGGAGCTGTTTTTT. This codes for CASSDSNTGELFF. The complete variable domain, with remaining parts taken from reference TRBV7-9 and TRBJ2-2, reads DTGVSQNPRHKITKRGQNVTFRCDPISEHNRLYWYRQTLGQGPEFLTYFQNEAQLEKSRLLSDRFSAERPKGSFSTLEIQRTEQGDSAMYLCASSDSNTGELFFGEGSRLTVL.

This clone came up many times. The chain has TRBV30 and TRBJ2-3, with TRBD2 identical over 7 bases. CDR3 length: 11 amino acids. Per the germline V gene, CDR1 is GTSNPN and CDR2 is SVGIG (reference sequence). CDR3 residues: CVAGVGDTQYF. The CDR3 coding sequence is TGTGTGGCGGGAGTAGGAGATACGCAGTATTTT.

This clone has a count of ten or more. The rearrangement joins TRBV10-3 to TRBJ2-3; unclear D gene. V lost 5 bases, J lost 3 bases, and 9 bases lay in between. CDR1 ENHRY and CDR2 SYGVKD come from the germline V gene. The CDR3 has 13 amino acids. The CDR3 coding sequence is TGTGCCATCAGTCCGATGGGAACAGATACGCAGTATTTT. It encodes CAISPMGTDTQYF.

This clone has at least ten counts. This chain joins TRBV25-1 and TRBJ2-5; D not resolved. The CDR3 runs 15 residues. In germline, CDR1 is MGHDK, CDR2 SYGVNS. V was trimmed by 1 base and J by 3 bases, leaving 12 bases between them. CDR3 loop: CASSELAGSKETQYF. The DNA of the CDR3 is TGTGCCAGCAGTGAATTAGCAGGATCCAAAGAGACCCAGTACTTC. Combining the CDR3 with reference TRBV25-1 and TRBJ2-5 gives the whole variable domain EADIYQTPRYLVIGTGKKITLECSQTMGHDKMYWYQQDPGMELHLIHYSYGVNSTEKGDLSSESTVSRIRTEHFPLTLESARPSHTSQYLCASSELAGSKETQYFGPGTRLLVL.